The entry below describes one T cell receptor (beta chain). Its specific antigen is unknown. The record has no base qualities; no much larger clone is one base away. These data belong to a study of cytomegalovirus exposure and HLA in healthy donors (dated by TCRdb to the late 2010s). Regarding the study in general: An earlier analysis of more than 550 of the donors reported under 300 Gb of sequence data and around 120 million unique TCR beta sequences obtained from about 170 million T cells. Rather than drawing on any new phenotypic data, the later analysis identified candidate immune exposures from TCR beta sequences and the way those sequences occurred across donors. The study combined high-throughput TCR immunosequencing, statistical association of individual TCRs with disease status, and machine learning to predict cytomegalovirus infection status. A later genetic analysis took genome-wide SNP genotypes for about 55% of the roughly 670 donors and used that subset as a discovery cohort. HLA typing covered class I and class II loci at four-digit resolution. Roughly 300 gigabases of sequencing data and tens of millions of unique TCR sequences were included in an early release covering several hundred HLA-typed donors. To decide whether each TCR beta V gene segment behaved as functional or pseudogenic, an earlier analysis of fewer than 750 of the donors relied on high-throughput TCR beta sequencing. The number of typed donors differed by locus: roughly 629-640 for A, B, C, DRB1 and DQB1; approximately 540 for DQA1; roughly 600 for DPA1; and 400 to 480 for DPB1. Besides the first cohort of roughly 700 subjects, a separate validation cohort made up of over 100 different subjects was used. In a later analysis, previously published TCR beta repertoires from 600 to 850 donors were re-analyzed and high-resolution HLA genotyping was added so that TCR occurrence patterns could be studied. Among around 400 genotyped donors of the cohort, an average of about 220,000 unique TCR beta nucleotide sequences was sequenced per donor, of which 15% to 20% were non-productive. Donor age, sex, ethnicity and CMV serostatus were compiled alongside the repertoire data. Of the 398 genotyped donors, roughly 76% were placed in the genetic ancestry cluster associated with self-reported Caucasian donors. The study aimed to test whether cataloging public T cell receptors could reveal signatures of past pathogen exposure. A few DR-DQ haplotypes were treated as single units for association and clustering because of strong linkage in the cohort. The T cell repertoires of around 730 subjects were profiled by immunosequencing and related to cytomegalovirus serostatus. All discovery cohort repertoires had been generated on a single sequencing platform.

Library prep was done by the immunoSEQ multiplex PCR assay. For the multiplex PCR, a mixture combining 60 forward primers for TCR Vbeta segments and 13 reverse primers for TCR Jbeta segments was used. The CDR3 region of rearranged TCR beta genes was amplified from genomic DNA with a multiplex PCR assay. The amplified TCR beta libraries were sequenced on the Illumina HiSeq System as 87-base-pair reads. The study's own analysis went as follows. A later analysis tallied some 79 million unique TCR beta chains across the 666 repertoires, and approximately 9.9 million of those chains were shared by two or more donors. Raw reads were error-corrected and collapsed into unique sequences by a nearest-neighbor algorithm in which closely related sequences were merged to remove PCR and sequencing errors. To assign V, D and J gene segments, CDR3 sequences were aligned to IMGT reference sequences. For a sequence to be retained, a match of at least six nucleotides was required to both a V gene segment and a J gene segment. Rearrangements were classified as productive when the CDR3 lacked stop codons and remained in frame with V and J, and all other rearrangements were classified as non-productive. Following IMGT convention, CDR3 was defined as the stretch from the second conserved V-encoded cysteine to the conserved J-encoded phenylalanine. The earlier analysis of approximately 590 of the donors excluded any sequence lacking an unambiguous match to a single V gene segment. An earlier analysis of several hundred of the donors called V segments functional above 56.7% productive rearrangements and segregating when the between-donor standard deviation exceeded 5%. To diagnose cytomegalovirus status from the catalog of TCR beta chain sequences, a statistical classification framework was built. In a later analysis, TCR nucleotide sequences were compared against IMGT/GENE-DB human TR gene sequences so that V and J genes could be assigned. The TCRdist pipeline was used in a later analysis to assign CDR3 sequences and most-parsimonious VDJ recombination scenarios. In a later analysis, each TCR beta chain was defined by its CDR3 amino acid sequence together with its V-gene family, and reads lacking a unique V-gene family were excluded. A later analysis removed 592 highly shared, low-generation-probability nucleotide sequences to deal with suspected cross-contamination and a sequencing artifact. For each public chain, a later analysis derived a clonal expansion index from normalized ranks of inferred template counts within each repertoire. In a later analysis, generation probabilities were computed using a VDJ recombination model fitted to out-of-frame rearrangements, and the results were checked against IGoR. A later analysis scored TCR-TCR, TCR-HLA and TCR-CMV co-occurrence with hypergeometric tests, applying a repertoire-size bias correction to TCR pairs. To estimate false discovery rates, a later analysis permuted the HLA or CMV assignments 20 times. A later analysis grouped co-occurring TCRs with DBSCAN, adding TCRdist sequence similarity when clustering within HLA-allele-positive subsets. Repertoires with fewer than 30,000 or more than 120,000 public chains were left out of co-occurrence clustering, as were five repertoires with anomalous nucleotide sharing. The table comes from immuneACCESS by way of TCRdb, which keeps in-frame sequences with V and J called. Part of the clones is missing from these tables; in studies checked, under half for an unresolved V gene and the rest for unknown reasons. Clone size and V and J calls were adopted from that table, with D and trimming inferred from the DNA. The sample has over 80,000 clones on record, 65% to 90% of them singletons. Of the sample, about 3.4% is held by the ten largest clones.

Paper-wide results and their limitations: An association between a missense DCLRE1C variant and V-gene and J-gene trimming of TCR beta chains was found in a later genetic analysis and replicated in an independent cohort. The classifier was reported to diagnose cytomegalovirus status with high specificity and sensitivity in both the original and validation cohorts. Roughly 15 rarely observed V segments, including chromosome 9 orphons, were excluded from the earlier analysis of just under 600 of the donors because counts were too low. A later analysis found that most CMV-associated TCR beta chains appeared HLA-restricted, with HLA associations seemingly driven largely by CMV exposure. In a later analysis, several top co-occurrence clusters were reported to appear linked to parvovirus B19, influenza, CMV and Epstein-Barr virus. Linkage disequilibrium might explain the correlated functional status among segregating V segments, but an unknown experimental factor could not be ruled out. Most TCR sequences were observed very rarely across donors, whereas some public TCRs were present in many individuals. A total of 164 TCR beta chains were listed by the study as associated with cytomegalovirus. The authors suggested that the approach could potentially be generalized to other disease states and immunological phenotypes. A cluster of highly shared sequence variants was judged likely to be a technical artifact of the sequencing pipeline. According to a later analysis, TCR association rates differed among HLA loci, with DRB1 alleles showing the most associated TCRs and HLA-C alleles showing the fewest. In a later genetic analysis, fewer N-insertions in productive TCRs were reported among donors in an Asian-associated ancestry cluster than the 666-donor mean. Sequencing depth was assumed to be roughly uniform across donors in the presence/absence analyses, though that assumption may not hold. A later analysis found that HLA-associated TCR beta chains were more clonally expanded and had lower generation probabilities than equally common non-associated chains. In vitro tests confirmed that a few of the cytomegalovirus-associated TCR beta chains recognize cytomegalovirus antigens. Some IMGT-functional V segments, including TRBV6-2 and TRBV6-3, could not be distinguished by the 87-base-pair reads and were therefore excluded. In a later analysis, 15,000 to 20,000 TCR beta sequences were associated with specific HLA alleles at a false discovery rate of 0.05. Strong co-occurrence of HLA alleles, especially DR and DQ, made assigning TCR associations to individual alleles difficult. Only TCR beta chains were sequenced in this cohort, and the absence of alpha or paired-chain data limited detectable features. Broadly in line with IMGT annotations, most TCR beta V segments showed up in productive rearrangements about 87% or about 30% of the time in an earlier analysis of 450 to 750 of the donors. The only immune exposure information available for the cohort was CMV serostatus. A further reported finding was that TCR beta sequences accurately predicted the HLA-A and HLA-B alleles for most subjects in the first cohort. HLA typing was unavailable for some donors at each locus, so association tests used only the typed subset.

In total, approximately 690 healthy bone marrow donors made up the cohort. At the time of sampling, every cohort member was nominally healthy, though immune exposures that went unrecorded were likely present. The donor was CMV seropositive and belonged to the group of about 290 seropositive cohort members. Each donor provided a peripheral blood sample, and peripheral blood mononuclear cells were used for TCR beta sequencing. The Qiagen DNeasy Blood Extraction Kit was used to extract genomic DNA from the blood cell samples. Per the germline V gene (reference sequence), SEHNR is the CDR1 and FQNEAQ is the CDR2. Counted from cysteine to phenylalanine, this CDR3 has 17 amino acids. Here the CDR3 DNA is all that survives: 51 bases in frame from base 1. Compared with germline, V lacks 2 bases and J lacks 2 bases; bases without a gene match: 7.

This chain is built from TRBV7-9 and TRBJ2-5, and 11 bases in between align with TRBD2. The receptor was derived from a man aged 30-40 years in good health and CMV-seropositive. The sequencing input was PBMCs. The CDR3 reads as follows: CASSLRQGLAVQETQYF. The sequenced DNA: TGTGCCAGCAGCTTAAGGCAGGGACTAGCGGTTCAAGAGACCCAGTACTTC. The reference TRBV7-9 and TRBJ2-5 proteins fill in what lies around the CDR3, so the full variable domain reads DTGVSQNPRHKITKRGQNVTFRCDPISEHNRLYWYRQTLGQGPEFLTYFQNEAQLEKSRLLSDRFSAERPKGSFSTLEIQRTEQGDSAMYLCASSLRQGLAVQETQYFGPGTRLLVL.